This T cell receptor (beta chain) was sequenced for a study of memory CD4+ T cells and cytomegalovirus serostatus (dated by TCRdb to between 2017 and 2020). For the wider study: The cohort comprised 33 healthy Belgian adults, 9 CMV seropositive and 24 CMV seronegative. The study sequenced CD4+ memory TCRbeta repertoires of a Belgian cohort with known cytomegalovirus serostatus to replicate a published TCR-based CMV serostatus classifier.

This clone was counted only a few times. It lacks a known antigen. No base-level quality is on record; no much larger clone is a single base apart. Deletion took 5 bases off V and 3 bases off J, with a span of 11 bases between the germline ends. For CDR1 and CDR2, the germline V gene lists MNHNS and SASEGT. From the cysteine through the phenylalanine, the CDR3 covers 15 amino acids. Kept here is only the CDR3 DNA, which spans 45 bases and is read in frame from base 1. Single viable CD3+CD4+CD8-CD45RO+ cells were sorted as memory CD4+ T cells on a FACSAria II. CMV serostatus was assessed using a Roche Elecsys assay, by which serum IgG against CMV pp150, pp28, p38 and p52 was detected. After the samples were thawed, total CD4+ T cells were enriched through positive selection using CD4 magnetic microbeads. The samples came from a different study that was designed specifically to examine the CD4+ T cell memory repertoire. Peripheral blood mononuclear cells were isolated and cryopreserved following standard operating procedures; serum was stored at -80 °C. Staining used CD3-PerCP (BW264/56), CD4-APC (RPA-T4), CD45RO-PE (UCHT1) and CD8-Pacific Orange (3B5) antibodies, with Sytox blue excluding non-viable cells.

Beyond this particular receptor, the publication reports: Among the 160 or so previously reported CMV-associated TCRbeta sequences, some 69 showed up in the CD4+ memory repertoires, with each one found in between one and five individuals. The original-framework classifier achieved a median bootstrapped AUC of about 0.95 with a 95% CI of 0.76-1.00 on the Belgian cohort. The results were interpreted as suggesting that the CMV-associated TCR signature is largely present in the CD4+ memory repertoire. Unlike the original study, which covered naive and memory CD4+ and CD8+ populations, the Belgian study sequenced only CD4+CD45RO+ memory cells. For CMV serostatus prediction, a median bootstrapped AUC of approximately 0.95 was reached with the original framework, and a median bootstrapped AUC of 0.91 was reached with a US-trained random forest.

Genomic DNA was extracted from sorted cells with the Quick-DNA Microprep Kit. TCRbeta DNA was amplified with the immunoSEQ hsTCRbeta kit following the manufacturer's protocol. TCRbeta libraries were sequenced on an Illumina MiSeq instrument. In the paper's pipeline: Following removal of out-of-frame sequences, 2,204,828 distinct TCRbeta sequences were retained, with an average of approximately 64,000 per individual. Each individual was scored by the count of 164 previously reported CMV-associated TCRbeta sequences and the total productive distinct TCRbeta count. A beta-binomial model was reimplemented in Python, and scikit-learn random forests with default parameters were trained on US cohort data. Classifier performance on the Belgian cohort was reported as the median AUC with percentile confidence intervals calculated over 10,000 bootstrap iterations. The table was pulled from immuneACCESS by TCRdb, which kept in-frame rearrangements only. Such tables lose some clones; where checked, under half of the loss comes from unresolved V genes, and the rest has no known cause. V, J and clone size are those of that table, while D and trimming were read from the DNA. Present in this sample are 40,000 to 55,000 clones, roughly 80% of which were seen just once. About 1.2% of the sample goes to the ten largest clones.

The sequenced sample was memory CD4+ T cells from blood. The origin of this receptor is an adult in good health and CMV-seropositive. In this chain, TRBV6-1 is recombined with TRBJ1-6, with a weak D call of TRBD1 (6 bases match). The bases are TGTGCCAGCAGTCCTCGGGACAACTATAATTCACCCCTCCACTTT. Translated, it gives CASSPRDNYNSPLHF.